This T cell receptor beta chain was captured in a study of blood T cell repertoires in COVID-19. In the study overall: Samples representing acute and convalescent COVID-19 were sourced from the United States, Italy and Spain. T cells, B-cell-depleted T cells, or PBMCs supplied cDNA or gDNA.

In germline, CDR1 is SEHNR, CDR2 FQNEAQ (reference sequence). This CDR3 has 12 residues. With 8 bases removed from V and 2 bases from J, the gap between germline ends came to 10 bases. Per the original methods: Amplified reference gene primers provided the basis for estimating nucleated cell counts. Clones were sequenced by immunoSEQ multiplex PCR, and TCRdb holds only the in-frame ones, with some missing. That table supplies the V and J calls and clone size; D and trimming were determined from the DNA. The data hold about 69,000 clones, with 85% to 95% observed a single time. The chain joins TRBV7-9 to TRBJ2-7, with D tentatively TRBD1 (6 bases). This receptor was identified in a woman aged 55-69 years with active COVID-19. Material: peripheral blood. The CDR3 sequence: CASGGHPYEQYF. DNA of the CDR3: TGTGCCAGCGGGGGACATCCCTACGAGCAGTACTTC.